A single sample gave rise to the 16 T cell receptor beta chains below, sequenced in a study of Ad26.COV2.S vaccination and SARS-CoV-2 variants. Libraries were prepared by immunoSEQ multiplex PCR; TCRdb keeps only in-frame clonotypes and omits some of them. The data show 150,000 to 200,000 clones, around 88% seen once. This sample comprised peripheral blood, obtained after recovery from COVID-19. These receptors all come from a human donor who had recovered from COVID-19.

The chain couples TRBV9 to TRBJ2-7; D uncertain. Germline V CDR1 and CDR2: SGDLS, YYNGEE. CDR3 size: 14 residues. The V gene lost 4 bases and the J gene lost 4 bases, with 15 bases spanning the gap. Written as DNA, the CDR3 is TGTGCCAGCAGCTTCCACTCATTCTCTTACGAGCAGTACTTC. Encoded protein: CASSFHSFSYEQYF.

The chain combines TRBV5-6 with TRBJ2-2; tentatively, D is TRBD1 or TRBD2 (6 bases each). The germline V and J ends were trimmed by 0 bases and 9 bases, with 9 bases remaining between them. Germline CDR1 and CDR2: SGHDT and YYEEEE. The CDR3 has 13 residues. The chain's CDR3 is CASSLAGGRELFF. In nucleotides, the CDR3 is TGTGCCAGCAGCTTGGCCGGGGGCCGGGAGCTGTTTTTT.

This chain connects TRBV25-1 to TRBJ2-1; 7 nucleotides agree with TRBD1. This CDR3 is 15 amino acids long. The germline gives CDR1 MGHDK, CDR2 SYGVNS. V lost 3 bases to trimming and J lost 9 bases; unmatched junction nucleotides: 11. The CDR3 here is CASSESQGVSGEQFF. The CDR3 nucleotides read TGTGCCAGCAGTGAGTCTCAGGGGGTTTCAGGTGAGCAGTTCTTC.

The chain joins TRBV5-1 to TRBJ2-1; TRBD2 matches 9 bases. The CDR3 has 15 amino acids. CDR1 is SGHRS and CDR2 is YFSETQ in the germline V gene. J was trimmed by 0 bases and V by 4 bases; bases with no gene match: 2. The CDR3 spells CASSISGGSYNEQFF. The CDR3 coding sequence is TGCGCCAGCAGCATTAGCGGGGGCTCCTACAATGAGCAGTTCTTC.

CDR3 residues: CASSWGVNNEQFF. CDR3 nucleotide sequence: TGCGCCAGCAGCTGGGGTGTCAACAATGAGCAGTTCTTC. This chain connects TRBV5-1 to TRBJ2-1; D remains unclear. V was shortened by 3 bases and J by 5 bases, with 9 bases between the two germline ends. The CDR3 sequence is 13 residues long. Germline V gene lookup returns CDR1 SGHRS and CDR2 YFSETQ.

This clone was picked up one time. V is TRBV6-5 and J is TRBJ2-1; the D is unclear. The germline V gene encodes CDR1 MNHEY and CDR2 SVGAGI. The CDR3 extends over 13 amino acids. Between the trimmed V and J ends, which lost 7 bases and 5 bases, there was a span of 12 bases. The CDR3 loop reads CASTSLFNNEQFF. CDR3 bases: TGTGCCAGCACCTCCCTCTTCAACAATGAGCAGTTCTTC.

This clone has a handful of counts. The rearrangement joins TRBV6-5 to TRBJ1-5; TRBD1 matches at 7 bases. Germline loops: CDR1 MNHEY, CDR2 SVGAGI. This CDR3 is built from 14 residues. The trim removed 5 bases at V and 3 bases at J, leaving 4 bases unmatched. CDR3 amino acids: CASSPGQHNQPQHF. CDR3 bases: TGTGCCAGCAGTCCGGGACAGCACAATCAGCCCCAGCATTTT.

This chain joins TRBV6-4 and TRBJ2-6; D is perhaps TRBD1 (5 bases). V lost 2 bases and J lost 1, with 6 bases in between. The CDR3 runs 15 residues. CDR1 and CDR2 from the germline V gene are MRHNA and SNTAGT. The CDR3 DNA sequence: TGTGCCAGCAGTGACCAGGGATCTGGGGCCAACGTCCTGACTTTC. Its translation is CASSDQGSGANVLTF.

This chain connects TRBV2 to TRBJ2-7; the match to TRBD2 covers 15 bases. This CDR3 contains 17 residues. Germline CDR1 SNHLY, CDR2 FYNNEI. J lost 0 bases, V lost 8 bases, and 8 bases had no gene match. The CDR3 loop is CASVGGLAGGPSYEQYF. CDR3 nucleotides: TGTGCCAGCGTTGGAGGACTAGCGGGAGGGCCCTCCTACGAGCAGTACTTC.

The CDR3 DNA sequence: TGTGCCAGCAGCTCCCCCCCAAAGGTAACCTCTGGGGCCAACGTCCTGACTTTC. This codes for CASSSPPKVTSGANVLTF. The chain combines TRBV5-6 with TRBJ2-6; no reliable D call. V lost 3 bases and J lost 0, with 16 bases in between. The CDR3 length is 18 residues. CDR1 SGHDT and CDR2 YYEEEE come from the germline V gene.

This clone showed up just once. The chain employs TRBV5-4 and TRBJ1-2; D is unclear. V was clipped by 4 bases and J by 4 bases, with 14 bases between them. CDR3 size: 14 residues. Germline V gives CDR1 SGHNT, CDR2 YYREEE (reference sequence). CDR3 residues: CASSAVETLYGYTF. In nucleotides, the CDR3 is TGTGCCAGCAGCGCCGTCGAGACTCTCTATGGCTACACCTTC.

The chain is built from TRBV30 and TRBJ1-5; 9 positions agree with TRBD1. After removal of 2 bases from V and 8 bases from J, the junction contained 7 bases not matched to a gene. This CDR3 contains 14 residues. Germline CDR1 is GTSNPN and CDR2 is SVGIG (reference sequence). The CDR3 loop is CAWSLGTGGKPQHF. Here the CDR3 DNA reads TGTGCCTGGAGTTTAGGTACAGGGGGCAAGCCCCAGCATTTT.

The chain couples TRBV4-2 to TRBJ1-2; D is undetermined. The CDR3 consists of 17 residues. Trimming cost V 0 bases and J 6 bases, with 20 bases left between them. Germline V gene sequence: CDR1 LGHNA, CDR2 YNFKEQ. The CDR3 spells CASSQDFGNTLLNGYTF. CDR3 nucleotides: TGTGCCAGCAGCCAAGATTTTGGGAACACACTCTTGAATGGCTACACCTTC.

The chain links TRBV29-1 to TRBJ1-1; possible D gene TRBD1, 5 bases. From germline, CDR1 is SQVTM and CDR2 ANQGSEA. The V end was cut by 6 bases, the J end by 0 bases, with 11 bases between. The CDR3 is 13 amino acids. This chain's CDR3 is CSVRGRMNTEAFF. The CDR3 bases are TGCAGCGTGAGGGGACGGATGAACACTGAAGCTTTCTTT.

The CDR3 DNA reads as TGTGCCAGTAGTATAGGGGGACTAGCGGGAGCAAGCGAGCAGTACTTC. Protein sequence: CASSIGGLAGASEQYF. The gene calls are TRBV19 and TRBJ2-7, with 14 bases identical to TRBD2. V lost 1 base to trimming and J lost 6 bases; unmatched junction nucleotides: 5. Per the germline V gene, CDR1 is LNHDA and CDR2 is SQIVND (reference sequence). The length of the CDR3 is 16 residues.

J is TRBJ2-1 and V is TRBV5-1; D remains unclear. V dropped 2 bases and J dropped 7 bases, with 4 bases sitting between them. Germline V CDR1 and CDR2: SGHRS, YFSETQ. The length of the CDR3 is 11 residues. CDR3 in DNA: TGCGCCAGCAGCTTCGATAATGAGCAGTTCTTC. Translation: CASSFDNEQFF.